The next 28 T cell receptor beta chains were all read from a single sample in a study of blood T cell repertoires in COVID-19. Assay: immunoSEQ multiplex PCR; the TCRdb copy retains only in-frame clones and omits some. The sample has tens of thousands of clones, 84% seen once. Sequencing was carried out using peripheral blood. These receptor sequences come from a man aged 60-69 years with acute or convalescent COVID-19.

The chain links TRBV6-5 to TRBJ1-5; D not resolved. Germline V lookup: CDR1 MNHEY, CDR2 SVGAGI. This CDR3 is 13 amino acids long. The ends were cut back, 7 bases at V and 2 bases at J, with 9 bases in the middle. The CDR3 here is CASNRQGNQPQHF. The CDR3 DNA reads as TGTGCCAGCAACCGACAAGGCAATCAGCCCCAGCATTTT.

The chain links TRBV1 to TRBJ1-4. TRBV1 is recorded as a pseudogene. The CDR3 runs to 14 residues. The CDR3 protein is CTSSQDRGDEKLFF. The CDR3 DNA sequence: TGCACCAGCAGCCAAGATCGGGGGGATGAAAAACTGTTTTTT.

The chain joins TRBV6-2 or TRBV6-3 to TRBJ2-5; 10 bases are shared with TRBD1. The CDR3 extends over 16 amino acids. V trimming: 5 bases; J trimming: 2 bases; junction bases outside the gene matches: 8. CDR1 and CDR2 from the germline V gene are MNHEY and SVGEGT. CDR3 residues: CASSPFGTGVQETQYF. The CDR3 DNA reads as TGTGCCAGCAGTCCCTTTGGGACAGGGGTGCAAGAGACCCAGTACTTC.

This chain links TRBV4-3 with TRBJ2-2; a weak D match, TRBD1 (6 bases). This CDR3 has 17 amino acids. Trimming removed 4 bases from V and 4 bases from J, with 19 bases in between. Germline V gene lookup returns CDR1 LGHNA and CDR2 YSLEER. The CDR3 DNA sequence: TGCGCCAGCAGCCTCGGTTACAGGGCCGACGGCACCGGGGAGCTGTTTTTT. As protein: CASSLGYRADGTGELFF.

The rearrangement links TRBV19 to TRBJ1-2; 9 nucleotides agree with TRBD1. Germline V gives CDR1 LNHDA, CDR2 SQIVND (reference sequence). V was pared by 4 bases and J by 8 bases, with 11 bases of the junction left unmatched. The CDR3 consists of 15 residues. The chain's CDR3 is CASSTALPGQGGYTF. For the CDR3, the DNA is TGTGCCAGTAGTACGGCACTCCCGGGACAGGGCGGCTACACCTTC.

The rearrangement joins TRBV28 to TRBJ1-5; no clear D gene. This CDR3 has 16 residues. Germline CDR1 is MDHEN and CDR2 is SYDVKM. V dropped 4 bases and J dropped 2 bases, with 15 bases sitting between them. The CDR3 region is CASSSPAATGNQPQHF. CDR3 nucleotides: TGTGCCAGCAGTTCCCCAGCGGCTACGGGCAATCAGCCCCAGCATTTT.

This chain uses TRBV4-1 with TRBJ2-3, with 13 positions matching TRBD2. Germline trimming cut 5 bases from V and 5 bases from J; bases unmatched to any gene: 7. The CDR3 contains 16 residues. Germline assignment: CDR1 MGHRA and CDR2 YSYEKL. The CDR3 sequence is CASSSGLAGIGDTQYF. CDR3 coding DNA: TGCGCCAGCAGCTCGGGACTAGCGGGGATTGGAGATACGCAGTATTTT.

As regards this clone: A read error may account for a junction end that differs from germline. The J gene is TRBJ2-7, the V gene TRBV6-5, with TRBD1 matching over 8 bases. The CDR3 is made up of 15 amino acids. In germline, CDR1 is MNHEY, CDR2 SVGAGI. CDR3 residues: CASTYWGQVAYEQYF. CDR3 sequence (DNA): TGTGCCAGCACTTACTGGGGACAGGTAGCCTACGAGCAGTACTTC.

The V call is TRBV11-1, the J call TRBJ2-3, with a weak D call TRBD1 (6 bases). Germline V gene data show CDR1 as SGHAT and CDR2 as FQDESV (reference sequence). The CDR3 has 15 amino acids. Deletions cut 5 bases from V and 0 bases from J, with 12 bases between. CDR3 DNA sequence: TGTGCCAGCAGCCGACAGGCCACTAGCACAGATACGCAGTATTTT. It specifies CASSRQATSTDTQYF. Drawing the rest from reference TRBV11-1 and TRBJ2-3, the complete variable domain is EAEVAQSPRYKITEKSQAVAFWCDPISGHATLYWYRQILGQGPELLVQFQDESVVDDSQLPKDRFSAERLKGVDSTLKIQPAELGDSAMYLCASSRQATSTDTQYFGPGTRLTVL.

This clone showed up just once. The CDR3 sequence is CATSDPGQGETQYF. Written as DNA, the CDR3 is TGTGCCACCAGTGACCCGGGACAGGGAGAGACCCAGTACTTC. V usage is TRBV24-1 and J usage is TRBJ2-5, with 9 bases aligning to TRBD1. Germline CDR1 and CDR2: KGHDR and SFDVKD. Trimming removed 4 bases from V and 4 bases from J; junction bases left unmatched: 3. The length of the CDR3 is 14 residues.

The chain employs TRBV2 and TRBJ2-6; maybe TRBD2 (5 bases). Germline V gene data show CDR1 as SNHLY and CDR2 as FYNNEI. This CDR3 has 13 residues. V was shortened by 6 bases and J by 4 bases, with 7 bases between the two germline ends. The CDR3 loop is CASRRAGANVLTF. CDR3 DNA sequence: TGTGCCAGCAGGAGGGCCGGGGCCAACGTCCTGACTTTC. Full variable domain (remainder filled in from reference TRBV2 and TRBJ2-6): EPEVTQTPSHQVTQMGQEVILRCVPISNHLYFYWYRQILGQKVEFLVSFYNNEISEKSEIFDDQFSVERPDGSNFTLKIRSTKLEDSAMYFCASRRAGANVLTFGAGSRLTVL.

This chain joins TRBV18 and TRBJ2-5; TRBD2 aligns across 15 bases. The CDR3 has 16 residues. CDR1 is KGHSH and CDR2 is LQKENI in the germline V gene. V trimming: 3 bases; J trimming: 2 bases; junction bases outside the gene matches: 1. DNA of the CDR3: TGTGCCAGCTCACCGGGACTAGCGGGGGGTCAAGAGACCCAGTACTTC. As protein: CASSPGLAGGQETQYF.

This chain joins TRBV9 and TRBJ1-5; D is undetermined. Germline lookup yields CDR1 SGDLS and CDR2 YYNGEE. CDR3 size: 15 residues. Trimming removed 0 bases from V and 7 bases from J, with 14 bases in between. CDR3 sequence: CASSVEAAGSQPQHF. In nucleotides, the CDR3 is TGTGCCAGCAGCGTAGAAGCGGCGGGTTCCCAGCCCCAGCATTTT.

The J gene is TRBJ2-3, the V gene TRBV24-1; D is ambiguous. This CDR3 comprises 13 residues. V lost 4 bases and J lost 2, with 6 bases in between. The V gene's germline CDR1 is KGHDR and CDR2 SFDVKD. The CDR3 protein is CATSETNTDTQYF. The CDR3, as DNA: TGTGCCACCAGTGAGACAAACACAGATACGCAGTATTTT.

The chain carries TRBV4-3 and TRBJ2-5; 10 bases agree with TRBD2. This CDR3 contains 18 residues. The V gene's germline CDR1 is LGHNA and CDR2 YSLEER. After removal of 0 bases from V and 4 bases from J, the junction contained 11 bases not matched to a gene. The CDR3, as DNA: TGCGCCAGCAGCCAAGATGGCCCAGCGGGGGGGCGGGTAGAGACCCAGTACTTC. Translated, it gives CASSQDGPAGGRVETQYF.

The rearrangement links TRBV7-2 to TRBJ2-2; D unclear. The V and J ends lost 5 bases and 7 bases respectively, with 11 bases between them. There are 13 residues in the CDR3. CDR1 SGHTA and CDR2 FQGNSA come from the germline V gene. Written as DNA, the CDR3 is TGTGCCAGCAGCCTGCGGATCTACGGGGAGCTGTTTTTT. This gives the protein CASSLRIYGELFF.

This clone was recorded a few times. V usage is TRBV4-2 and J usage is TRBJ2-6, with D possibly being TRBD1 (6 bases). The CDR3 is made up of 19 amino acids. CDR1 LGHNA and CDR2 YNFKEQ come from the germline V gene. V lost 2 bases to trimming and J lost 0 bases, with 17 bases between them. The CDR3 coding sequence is TGTGCCAGCAGCCAAATTCAGGGGTCCCTGAGCTCTGGGGCCAACGTCCTGACTTTC. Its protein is CASSQIQGSLSSGANVLTF.

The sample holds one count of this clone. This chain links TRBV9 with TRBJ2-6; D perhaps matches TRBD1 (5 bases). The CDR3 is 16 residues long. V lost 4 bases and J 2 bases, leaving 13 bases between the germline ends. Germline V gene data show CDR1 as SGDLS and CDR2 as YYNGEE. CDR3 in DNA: TGTGCCAGCAGCCCAAAGGGGTTCCCTGGGGCCAACGTCCTGACTTTC. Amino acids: CASSPKGFPGANVLTF.

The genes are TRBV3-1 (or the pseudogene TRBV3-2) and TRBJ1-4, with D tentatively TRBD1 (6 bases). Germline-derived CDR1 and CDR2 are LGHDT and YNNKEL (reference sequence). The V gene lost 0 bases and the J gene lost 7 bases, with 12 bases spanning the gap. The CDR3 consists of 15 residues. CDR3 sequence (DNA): TGTGCCAGCAGCCAAGATCTGGGGGCGCGTGAAAAACTGTTTTTT. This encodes CASSQDLGAREKLFF.

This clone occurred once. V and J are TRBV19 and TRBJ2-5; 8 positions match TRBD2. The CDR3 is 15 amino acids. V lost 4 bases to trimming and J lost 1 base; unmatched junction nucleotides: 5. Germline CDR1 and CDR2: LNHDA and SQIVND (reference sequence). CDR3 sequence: CASSKRGYLQETQYF. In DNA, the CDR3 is TGTGCCAGTAGTAAGCGGGGGTATCTCCAAGAGACCCAGTACTTC.

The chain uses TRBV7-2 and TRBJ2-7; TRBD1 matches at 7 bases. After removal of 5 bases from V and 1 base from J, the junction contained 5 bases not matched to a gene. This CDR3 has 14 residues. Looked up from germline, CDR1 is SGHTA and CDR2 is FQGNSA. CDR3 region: CASSPRTGSYEQYF. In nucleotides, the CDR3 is TGTGCCAGCAGCCCCCGGACAGGTTCCTACGAGCAGTACTTC. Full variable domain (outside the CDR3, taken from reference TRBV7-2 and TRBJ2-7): GAGVSQSPSNKVTEKGKDVELRCDPISGHTALYWYRQSLGQGLEFLIYFQGNSAPDKSGLPSDRFSAERTGGSVSTLTIQRTQQEDSAVYLCASSPRTGSYEQYFGPGTRLTVT.

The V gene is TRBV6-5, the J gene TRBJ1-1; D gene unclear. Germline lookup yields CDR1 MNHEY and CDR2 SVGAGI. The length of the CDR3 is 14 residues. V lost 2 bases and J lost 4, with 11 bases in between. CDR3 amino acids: CASSYDPAGTEAFF. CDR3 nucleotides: TGTGCCAGCAGTTACGACCCCGCAGGCACTGAAGCTTTCTTT.

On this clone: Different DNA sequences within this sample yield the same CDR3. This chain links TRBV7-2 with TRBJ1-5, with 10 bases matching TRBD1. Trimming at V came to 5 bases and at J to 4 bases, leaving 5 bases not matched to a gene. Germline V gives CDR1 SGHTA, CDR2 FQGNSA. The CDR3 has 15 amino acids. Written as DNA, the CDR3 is TGTGCCAGCAGCCCGAGGACAGGGGGTAATCAGCCCCAGCATTTT. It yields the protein CASSPRTGGNQPQHF.

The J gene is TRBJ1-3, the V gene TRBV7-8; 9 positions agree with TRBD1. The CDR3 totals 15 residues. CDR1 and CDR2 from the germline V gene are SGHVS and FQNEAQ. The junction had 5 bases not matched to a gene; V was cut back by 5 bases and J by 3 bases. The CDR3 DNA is TGTGCCAGCAGCCACAGGGGGCTGGATGGAAACACCATATATTTT. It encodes CASSHRGLDGNTIYF.

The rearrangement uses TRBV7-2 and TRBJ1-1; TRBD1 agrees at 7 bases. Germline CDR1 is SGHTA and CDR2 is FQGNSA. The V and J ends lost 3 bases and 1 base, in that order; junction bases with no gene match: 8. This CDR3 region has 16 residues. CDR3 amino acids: CASSFPSDRANTEAFF. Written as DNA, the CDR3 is TGTGCCAGCAGCTTTCCCTCAGACAGGGCGAACACTGAAGCTTTCTTT.

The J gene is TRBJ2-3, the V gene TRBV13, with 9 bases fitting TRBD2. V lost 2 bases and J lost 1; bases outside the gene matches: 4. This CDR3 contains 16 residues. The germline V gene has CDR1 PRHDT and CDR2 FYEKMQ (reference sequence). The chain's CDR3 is CASSLYSGGRTDTQYF. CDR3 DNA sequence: TGTGCCAGCAGCTTATACAGCGGGGGGCGCACAGATACGCAGTATTTT.

Here the CDR3 DNA reads TGCGCCAGCAGCTGGGGGGGACAGGGATCAGATACGCAGTATTTT. Encoded protein: CASSWGGQGSDTQYF. This chain joins TRBV5-1 and TRBJ2-3; 9 positions agree with TRBD1. The CDR3 is 15 amino acids. Per germline, CDR1 SGHRS and CDR2 YFSETQ. Trimming took 3 bases from V and 4 from J; bases not matched to a gene: 6.

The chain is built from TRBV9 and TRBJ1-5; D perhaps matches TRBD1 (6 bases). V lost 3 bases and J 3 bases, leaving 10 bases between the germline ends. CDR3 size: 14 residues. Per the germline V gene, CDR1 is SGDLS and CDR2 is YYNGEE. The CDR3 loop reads CASSGGGFNQPQHF. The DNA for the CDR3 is TGTGCCAGCAGCGGAGGGGGTTTCAATCAGCCCCAGCATTTT.